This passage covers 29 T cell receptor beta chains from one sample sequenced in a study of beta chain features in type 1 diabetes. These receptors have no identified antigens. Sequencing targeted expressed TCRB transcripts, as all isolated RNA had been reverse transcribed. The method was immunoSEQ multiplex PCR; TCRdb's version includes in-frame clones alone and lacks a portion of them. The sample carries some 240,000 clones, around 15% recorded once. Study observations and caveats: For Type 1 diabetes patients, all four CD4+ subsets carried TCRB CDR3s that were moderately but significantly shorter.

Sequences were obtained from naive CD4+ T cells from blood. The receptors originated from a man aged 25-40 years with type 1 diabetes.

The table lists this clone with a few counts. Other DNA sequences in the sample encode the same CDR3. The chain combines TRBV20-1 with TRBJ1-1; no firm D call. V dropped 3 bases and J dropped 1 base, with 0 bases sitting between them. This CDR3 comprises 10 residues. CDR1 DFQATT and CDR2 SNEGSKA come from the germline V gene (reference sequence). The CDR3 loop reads CSARNTEAFF. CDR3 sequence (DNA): TGCAGTGCTAGGAACACTGAAGCTTTCTTT.

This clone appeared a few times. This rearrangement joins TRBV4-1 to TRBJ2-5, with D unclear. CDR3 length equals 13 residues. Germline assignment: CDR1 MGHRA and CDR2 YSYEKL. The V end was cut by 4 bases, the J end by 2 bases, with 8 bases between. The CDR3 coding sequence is TGCGCCAGCAGCCGCGGAATTCAAGAGACCCAGTACTTC. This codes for CASSRGIQETQYF.

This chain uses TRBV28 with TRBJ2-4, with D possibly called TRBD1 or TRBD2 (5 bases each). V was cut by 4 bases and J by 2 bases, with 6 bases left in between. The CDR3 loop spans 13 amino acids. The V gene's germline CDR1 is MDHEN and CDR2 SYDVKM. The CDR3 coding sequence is TGTGCCAGCAGTTCGGGACCCAAAAACATTCAGTACTTC. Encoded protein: CASSSGPKNIQYF.

The CDR3 nucleotides read TGTGCCAGCAGTTTGGGACTAGCGGGCTCAGGGACGCAGTATTTT. Its translation: CASSLGLAGSGTQYF. This chain connects TRBV6-5 to TRBJ2-3; 12 bases agree with TRBD2. This CDR3 is 15 amino acids long. Trimming took 4 bases from V and 9 from J; bases not matched to a gene: 8. The germline V gene has CDR1 MNHEY and CDR2 SVGAGI.

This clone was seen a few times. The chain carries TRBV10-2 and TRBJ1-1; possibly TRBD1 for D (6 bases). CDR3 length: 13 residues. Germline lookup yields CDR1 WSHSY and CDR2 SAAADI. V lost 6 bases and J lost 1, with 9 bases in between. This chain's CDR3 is CASRIQGNTEAFF. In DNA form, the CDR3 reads TGCGCCAGCAGGATACAGGGGAACACTGAAGCTTTCTTT.

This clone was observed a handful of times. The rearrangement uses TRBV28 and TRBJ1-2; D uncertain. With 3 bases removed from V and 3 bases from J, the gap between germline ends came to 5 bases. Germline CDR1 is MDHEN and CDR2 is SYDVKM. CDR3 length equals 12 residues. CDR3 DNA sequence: TGTGCCAGCAGTTTGGGTGACTATGGCTACACCTTC. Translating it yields CASSLGDYGYTF.

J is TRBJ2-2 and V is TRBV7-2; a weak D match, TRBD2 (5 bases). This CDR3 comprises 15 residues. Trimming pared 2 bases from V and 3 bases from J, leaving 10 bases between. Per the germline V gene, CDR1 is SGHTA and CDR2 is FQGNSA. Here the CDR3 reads CASSLRSGYTGELFF. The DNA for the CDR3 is TGTGCCAGCAGCTTACGCTCGGGGTACACCGGGGAGCTGTTTTTT.

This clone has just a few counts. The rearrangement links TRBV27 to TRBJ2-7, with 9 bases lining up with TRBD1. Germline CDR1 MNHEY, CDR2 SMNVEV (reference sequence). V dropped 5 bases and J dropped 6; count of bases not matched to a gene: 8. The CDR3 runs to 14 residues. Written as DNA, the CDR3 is TGTGCCAGCAGTCGAGACAGGGGGAGGTCCGAGCAGTACTTC. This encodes CASSRDRGRSEQYF.

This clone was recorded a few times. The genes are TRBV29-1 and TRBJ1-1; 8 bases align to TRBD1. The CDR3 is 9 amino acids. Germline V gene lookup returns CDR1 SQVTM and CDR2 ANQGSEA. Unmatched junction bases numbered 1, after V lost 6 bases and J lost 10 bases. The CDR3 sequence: CSVGTGAFF. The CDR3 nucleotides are TGCAGCGTCGGGACAGGAGCTTTCTTT.

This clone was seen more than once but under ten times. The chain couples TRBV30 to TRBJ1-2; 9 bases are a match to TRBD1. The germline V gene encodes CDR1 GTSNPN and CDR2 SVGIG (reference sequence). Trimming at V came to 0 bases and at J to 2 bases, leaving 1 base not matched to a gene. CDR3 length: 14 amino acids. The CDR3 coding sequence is TGTGCCTGGAGTGTAGGGACAGGGAACTATGGCTACACCTTC. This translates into CAWSVGTGNYGYTF. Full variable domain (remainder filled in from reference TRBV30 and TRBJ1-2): SQTIHQWPATLVQPVGSPLSLECTVEGTSNPNLYWYRQAAGRGLQLLFYSVGIGQISSEVPQNLSASRPQDRQFILSSKKLLLSDSGFYLCAWSVGTGNYGYTFGSGTRLTVV.

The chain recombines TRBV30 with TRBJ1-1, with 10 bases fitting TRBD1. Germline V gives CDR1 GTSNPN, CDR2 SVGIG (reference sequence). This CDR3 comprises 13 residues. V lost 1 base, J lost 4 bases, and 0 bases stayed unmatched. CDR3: CAWSGDRGTEAFF. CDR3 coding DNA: TGTGCCTGGAGTGGGGACAGGGGCACTGAAGCTTTCTTT. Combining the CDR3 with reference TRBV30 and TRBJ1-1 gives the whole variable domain SQTIHQWPATLVQPVGSPLSLECTVEGTSNPNLYWYRQAAGRGLQLLFYSVGIGQISSEVPQNLSASRPQDRQFILSSKKLLLSDSGFYLCAWSGDRGTEAFFGQGTRLTVV.

CDR3 bases: TGTGCCAGCAGTTTCTCCGGGGCCCAAGAGACCCAGTACTTC. Translation gives CASSFSGAQETQYF. The chain recombines TRBV6-5 with TRBJ2-5; D is possibly TRBD1 or TRBD2 (5 bases each). The germline V and J ends were trimmed by 4 bases and 1 base, with 10 bases remaining between them. CDR3 size: 14 residues. Per the germline V gene, CDR1 is MNHEY and CDR2 is SVGAGI.

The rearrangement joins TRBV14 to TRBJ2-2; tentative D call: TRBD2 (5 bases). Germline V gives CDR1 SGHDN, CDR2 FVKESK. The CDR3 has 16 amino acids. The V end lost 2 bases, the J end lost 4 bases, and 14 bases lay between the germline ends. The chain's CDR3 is CASSQLGAETTGELFF. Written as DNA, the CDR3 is TGTGCCAGCAGCCAATTAGGAGCGGAGACCACCGGGGAGCTGTTTTTT.

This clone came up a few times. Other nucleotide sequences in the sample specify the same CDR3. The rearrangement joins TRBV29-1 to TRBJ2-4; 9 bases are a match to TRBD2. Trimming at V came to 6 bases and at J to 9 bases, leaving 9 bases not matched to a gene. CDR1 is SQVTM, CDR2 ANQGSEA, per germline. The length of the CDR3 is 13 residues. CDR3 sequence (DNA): TGCAGCGTAGGGCCTAGCGGGAACACCATTCAGTACTTC. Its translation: CSVGPSGNTIQYF.

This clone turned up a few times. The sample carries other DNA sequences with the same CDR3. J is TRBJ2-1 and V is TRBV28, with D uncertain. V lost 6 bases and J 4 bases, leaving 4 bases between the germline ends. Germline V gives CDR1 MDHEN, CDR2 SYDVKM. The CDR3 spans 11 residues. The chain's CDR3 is CASSSYNEQFF. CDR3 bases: TGTGCCAGCAGCTCGTACAATGAGCAGTTCTTC.

CDR3 nucleotides: TGTGCCAGCAGCCAAGGGGGGCCGCCCGAAAAACTGTTTTTT. Encoded protein: CASSQGGPPEKLFF. V gene TRBV14 combines with J gene TRBJ1-4, with D possibly being TRBD1 (6 bases). The germline CDR1 and CDR2 sequences are SGHDN and FVKESK. The CDR3 has 14 residues. Trimming pared 1 base from V and 8 bases from J, leaving 11 bases between.

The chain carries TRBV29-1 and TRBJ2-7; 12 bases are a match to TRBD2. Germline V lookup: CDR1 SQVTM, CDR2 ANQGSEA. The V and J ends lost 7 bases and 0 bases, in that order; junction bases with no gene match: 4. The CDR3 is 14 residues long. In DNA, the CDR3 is TGCAGCGCGAAGACTAGCGGGAGCTCCTACGAGCAGTACTTC. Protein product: CSAKTSGSSYEQYF.

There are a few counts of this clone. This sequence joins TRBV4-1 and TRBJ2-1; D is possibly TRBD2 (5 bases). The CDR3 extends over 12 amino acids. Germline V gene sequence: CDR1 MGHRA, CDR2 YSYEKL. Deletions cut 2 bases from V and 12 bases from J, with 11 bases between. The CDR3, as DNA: TGCGCCAGCAGCCAATCGAGGGATGGGCAGTTCTTC. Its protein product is CASSQSRDGQFF.

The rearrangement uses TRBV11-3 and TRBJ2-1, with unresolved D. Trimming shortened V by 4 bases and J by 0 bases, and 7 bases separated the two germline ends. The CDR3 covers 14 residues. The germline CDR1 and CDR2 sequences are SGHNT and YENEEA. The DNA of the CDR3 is TGTGCCAGCAGCTCAGCCTTCTCCTACAATGAGCAGTTCTTC. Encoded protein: CASSSAFSYNEQFF. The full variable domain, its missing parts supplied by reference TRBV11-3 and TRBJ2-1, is EAGVVQSPRYKIIEKKQPVAFWCNPISGHNTLYWYLQNLGQGPELLIRYENEEAVDDSQLPKDRFSAERLKGVDSTLKIQPAELGDSAVYLCASSSAFSYNEQFFGPGTRLTVL.

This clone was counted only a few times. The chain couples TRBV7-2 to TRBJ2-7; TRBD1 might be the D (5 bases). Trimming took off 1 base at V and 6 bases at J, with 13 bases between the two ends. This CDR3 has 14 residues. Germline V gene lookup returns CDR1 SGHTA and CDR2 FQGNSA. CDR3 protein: CASSLEGRVTEQYF. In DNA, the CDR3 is TGTGCCAGCAGCTTAGAAGGCAGGGTCACCGAGCAGTACTTC. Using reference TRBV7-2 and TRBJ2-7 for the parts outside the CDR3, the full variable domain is GAGVSQSPSNKVTEKGKDVELRCDPISGHTALYWYRQSLGQGLEFLIYFQGNSAPDKSGLPSDRFSAERTGGSVSTLTIQRTQQEDSAVYLCASSLEGRVTEQYFGPGTRLTVT.

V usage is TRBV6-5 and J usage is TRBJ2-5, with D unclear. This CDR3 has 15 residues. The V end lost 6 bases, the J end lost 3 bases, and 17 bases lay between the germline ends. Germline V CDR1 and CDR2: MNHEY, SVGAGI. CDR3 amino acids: CASSLVIGLKETQYF. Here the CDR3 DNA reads TGTGCCAGCAGCTTAGTTATCGGTCTAAAAGAGACCCAGTACTTC.

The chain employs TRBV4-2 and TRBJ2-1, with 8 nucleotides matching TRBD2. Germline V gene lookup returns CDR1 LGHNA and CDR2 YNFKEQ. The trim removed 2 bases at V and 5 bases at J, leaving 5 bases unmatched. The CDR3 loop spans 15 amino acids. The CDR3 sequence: CASSQLSGTHNEQFF. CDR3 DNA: TGTGCCAGCAGCCAACTTAGCGGGACCCACAATGAGCAGTTCTTC.

CDR3 coding DNA: TGTGCCGGCTCGAGACAGGGTTACGAGCAGTACTTC. Translated, it gives CAGSRQGYEQYF. This chain uses TRBV2 with TRBJ2-7; 7 bases map to TRBD1. Losses at the gene ends were 11 bases for V and 4 bases for J; bases not matched to a gene: 8. Germline CDR1 is SNHLY and CDR2 is FYNNEI. The CDR3 is 12 residues long.

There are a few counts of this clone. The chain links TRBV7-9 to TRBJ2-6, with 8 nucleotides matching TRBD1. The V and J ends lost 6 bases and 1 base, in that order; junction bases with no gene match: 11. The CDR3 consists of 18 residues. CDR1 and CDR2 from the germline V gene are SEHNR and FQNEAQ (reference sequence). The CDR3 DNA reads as TGTGCCAGCAGTCATTTCCGGACAGGGCCTTCTGGGGCCAACGTCCTGACTTTC. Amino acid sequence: CASSHFRTGPSGANVLTF.

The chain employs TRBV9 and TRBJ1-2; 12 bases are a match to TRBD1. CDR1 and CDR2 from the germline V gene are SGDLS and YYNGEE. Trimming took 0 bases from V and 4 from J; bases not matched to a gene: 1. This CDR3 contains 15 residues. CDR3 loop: CASSVAGQGAYGYTF. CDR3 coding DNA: TGTGCCAGCAGCGTAGCGGGACAGGGGGCCTATGGCTACACCTTC.

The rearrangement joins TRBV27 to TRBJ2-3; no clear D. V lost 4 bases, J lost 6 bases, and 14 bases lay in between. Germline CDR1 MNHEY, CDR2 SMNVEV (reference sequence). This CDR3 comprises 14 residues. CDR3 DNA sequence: TGTGCCAGCAGTTCCCCCGGGCCTCCGGATACGCAGTATTTT. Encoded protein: CASSSPGPPDTQYF.

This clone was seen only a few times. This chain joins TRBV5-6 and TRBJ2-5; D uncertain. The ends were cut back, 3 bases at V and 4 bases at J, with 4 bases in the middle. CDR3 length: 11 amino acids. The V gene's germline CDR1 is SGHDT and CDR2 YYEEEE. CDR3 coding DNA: TGTGCCAGCAGCTCTAGAGAGACCCAGTACTTC. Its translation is CASSSRETQYF.

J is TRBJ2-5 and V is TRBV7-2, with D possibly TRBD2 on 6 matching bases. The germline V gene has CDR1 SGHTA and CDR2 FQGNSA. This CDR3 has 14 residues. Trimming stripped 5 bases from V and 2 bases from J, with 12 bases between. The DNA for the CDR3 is TGTGCCAGCAGCGCCTCTAGCGTACAAGAGACCCAGTACTTC. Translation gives CASSASSVQETQYF. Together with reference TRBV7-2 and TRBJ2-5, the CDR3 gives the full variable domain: GAGVSQSPSNKVTEKGKDVELRCDPISGHTALYWYRQSLGQGLEFLIYFQGNSAPDKSGLPSDRFSAERTGGSVSTLTIQRTQQEDSAVYLCASSASSVQETQYFGPGTRLLVL.

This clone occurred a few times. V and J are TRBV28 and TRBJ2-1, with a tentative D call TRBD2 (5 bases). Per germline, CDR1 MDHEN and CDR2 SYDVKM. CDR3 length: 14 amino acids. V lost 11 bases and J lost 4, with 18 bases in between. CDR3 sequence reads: CASKFGELYNEQFF. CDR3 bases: TGTGCCTCCAAATTCGGGGAGCTATACAATGAGCAGTTCTTC.